A selection of T cell receptor beta chains follows, all from one sample in a study of early T cells in non-severe SARS-CoV-2 infection. TCRdb reprocessed the 5' RACE reads with MiXCR, giving one entry per CDR3 protein. The sample has tens of thousands of distinct CDR3 sequences, roughly 14% seen once. The source material was whole blood, sampled at baseline. These receptors were collected from an adult who was a healthcare worker with PCR-confirmed SARS-CoV-2 infection or an uninfected control (not recorded which). The CDR3 runs from the conserved cysteine through the conserved F or W. A D gene is named only where the DNA matches it firmly. Size is stated for part of the rows, as once, few or many counts, or as a class when the clone is expanded.

clone size	V gene	D gene	J gene	CDR3 DNA	CDR3 protein
-	TRBV3-1	-	TRBJ1-2	TGTGCCAGCAGCCGATCAGTCGAGAATGGCTACACCTTC	CASSRSVENGYTF
-	TRBV4-2	TRBD2	TRBJ2-7	TGTGCCAGCAGCCGCAGCGGGACTAGCTCCTACGAGCAGCACTTC	CASSRSGTSSYEQHF
-	TRBV18	TRBD2	TRBJ2-6	TGTGCCAGCGGGACTAGCGGAAACTCTGGGGCCAACGTCCTGACTTTC	CASGTSGNSGANVLTF
many	TRBV2	-	TRBJ2-5	TGTGCCAGCAGGGTGGACATAGGAGAGACCCAGTACTTC	CASRVDIGETQYF
few	TRBV5-6	-	TRBJ1-1	TGTGCCAGCAGCTTAACAGGGTACACTGAAGCTTTCTTT	CASSLTGYTEAFF
few	TRBV29-1	-	TRBJ2-6	TGCAGCGTTGAAGAGGGATCTGGGGCCAACGTCCTGACTTTC	CSVEEGSGANVLTF
many	TRBV7-6	TRBD2	TRBJ2-1	TGTGCCAGCAGCCATGGACTAGCGGGAGACGAGCAGTTCTTC	CASSHGLAGDEQFF
few	TRBV6-5	-	TRBJ2-7	TGTGCCAGCAGTAAGGACGGGGGCTCCTACGAGCAGTACTTC	CASSKDGGSYEQYF
few	TRBV6-5	TRBD2	TRBJ2-1	TGTGCCACTACCGGCCCACTAGCGGGGTCCTACAATGAGCAGTTCTTC	CATTGPLAGSYNEQFF
few	TRBV27	-	TRBJ2-3	TGTGCCAGCAGTTCGGGGCCGACCAGTACGCAGTATTTT	CASSSGPTSTQYF
many	TRBV24-1	TRBD2	TRBJ2-1	TGTGCCACCAGTGATCGGACTAGCGGGATCTACAATGAGCAGTTCTTC	CATSDRTSGIYNEQFF
many	TRBV2	TRBD2	TRBJ2-5	TGTGCCAGCGGACTAGCGGGAGTTGAAGAGACCCAGTACTTC	CASGLAGVEETQYF
many	TRBV20-1	-	TRBJ1-4	TGCAGTGCTAGAGGAGACAATGAAAAACTGTTTTTT	CSARGDNEKLFF
few	TRBV6-6	-	TRBJ1-1	TGTGCCAGCAGTTACGTCAGGGGCACTGAAGCTTTCTTT	CASSYVRGTEAFF
few	TRBV7-6	-	TRBJ1-4	TGTGCCAGCAGCCATCGGGGCCCACGGGAAAAACTGTTTTTT	CASSHRGPREKLFF
-	TRBV20-1	TRBD2	TRBJ2-1	TGCAGTGCTAGAGTCCCAGCGGGAGCCTACAATGAGCAGTTCTTC	CSARVPAGAYNEQFF
-	TRBV19	-	TRBJ2-1	TGTGCCAGTAGGTCCGAGACTGGAAGCTCCTACAATGAGCAGTTCTTC	CASRSETGSSYNEQFF
few	TRBV24-1	-	TRBJ2-1	TGTGCCACCAGTGATTCCCGGGGAGGTATAAAGTTCTTC	CATSDSRGGIKFF
few	TRBV7-2	TRBD2	TRBJ2-1	TGTGCCAGCAGCCCCTTGCCAGCGGGGTACAATGAGCAGTTCTTC	CASSPLPAGYNEQFF
few	TRBV5-4	TRBD2	TRBJ2-3	TGTGCCAGCAGCTTATGGCCCACTAGCGGGAGGGCCACAGATACGCAGTATTTT	CASSLWPTSGRATDTQYF
few	TRBV28	TRBD1	TRBJ2-1	TGTGCCAGCAGCCCCGGGACAGCCTCGGTCAATGAGCAGTTCTTC	CASSPGTASVNEQFF
many	TRBV12-3/TRBV12-4	TRBD1	TRBJ1-5	TGTGCCAGCAGCGGGACAGGGGATCAGCCCCAGCATTTT	CASSGTGDQPQHF
-	TRBV28	TRBD2	TRBJ2-3	TGTGCCAGCAGTTTATTTGCTAGCGGGAGCACAGATACGCAGTATTTT	CASSLFASGSTDTQYF
-	TRBV5-1	-	TRBJ1-2	TGCGCCAGCAGCCCATACGCAGGGCCGGACCCAGGGTACGGCTACACCTTC	CASSPYAGPDPGYGYTF
-	TRBV11-2	-	TRBJ2-7	TGTGCCAGCAGCTTAGATGCAGGCGACTACGAGCAGTACTTC	CASSLDAGDYEQYF
few	TRBV20-1	TRBD1	TRBJ2-7	TGCAGTGCTAGAGAGAACAGGGGAGATGATATCTACGAGCAGTACTTC	CSARENRGDDIYEQYF
few	TRBV7-3	TRBD2	TRBJ2-2	TGTGCCCTACTTGCGCGCGGGAGAGTCACCGGGGAGCTGTTTTTT	CALLARGRVTGELFF
-	TRBV12-3/TRBV12-4	-	TRBJ1-5	TGTGCCAGCAGTCACTCGAACTTTGGGAGCAATCAGCCCCAGCATTTT	CASSHSNFGSNQPQHF
many	TRBV28	-	TRBJ2-2	TGTGCCGCCCGGACGACAGGGAGGGCCGGGGAGCTGTTTTTT	CAARTTGRAGELFF
-	TRBV3-1	-	TRBJ2-3	TGTGCCAGCTGCCACTCAGATACGCAGTATTTT	CASCHSDTQYF
-	TRBV3-1	TRBD1	TRBJ2-7	TGTGCCAGCAGCCACGGACAGGGCGCCCAGTACTTC	CASSHGQGAQYF
-	TRBV10-3	-	TRBJ1-2	TGTGCCATCAGTGCCCGAACTAACTATGGCTACACCTTC	CAISARTNYGYTF
-	TRBV5-4	TRBD1	TRBJ2-6	TGTGCCAGCAGCTTTGGACAGGGGGCTTCTGGGGCCAACGTCCTGACTTTC	CASSFGQGASGANVLTF
-	TRBV4-1	-	TRBJ2-4	TGCGCCAGCAGCCAAGAGAGGTCTAGCCCTTATGGCATTCAGTACTTC	CASSQERSSPYGIQYF
-	TRBV7-2	TRBD2	TRBJ2-2	TGTGCCAGCAGCCACCGGGGTAGCGGGAGGGCCGGGGAGCTGTTTTTT	CASSHRGSGRAGELFF
few	TRBV5-8	TRBD1	TRBJ1-6	TGTGCCAGCAGCGGAGGGACAGGGGAGAATTCACCCCTCCACTTT	CASSGGTGENSPLHF
few	TRBV7-9	-	TRBJ2-2	TGTGCCAGCAGCTTAAACACTGCTCACACCGGGGAGCTGTTTTTT	CASSLNTAHTGELFF
few	TRBV29-1	TRBD1	TRBJ2-7	TGCAGCGTTACAGGGGATTTCGACGAGCAGTACTTC	CSVTGDFDEQYF
few	TRBV5-1	TRBD2	TRBJ2-3	TGCGCCAGCAGCCCTGGACTAGCGGCCCCCTCCACAGATACGCAGTATTTT	CASSPGLAAPSTDTQYF
few	TRBV7-9	TRBD2	TRBJ2-1	TGTGCCAGCAGCCCTCAGCTAGCGGGAGGTGGGTACAATGAGCAGTTCTTC	CASSPQLAGGGYNEQFF
few	TRBV28	-	TRBJ2-6	TGTGCCAGCAGTTTTGAGCACTCTGGGGCCAACGTCCTGACTTTC	CASSFEHSGANVLTF